The clone carrying this T cell receptor (beta chain) was detected ten times or more. The antigen is undetermined. These data are taken from a study of identical twins. Study-wide points: Abundant cord blood beta clonotypes carried fewer insertions; memory repertoires showed none.

The CDR3 covers 13 residues. Germline CDR1 reads DFQATT; CDR2 reads SNEGSKA (reference sequence). V was shortened by 5 bases and J by 1 base, with 9 bases between the two germline ends. cDNA carried unique molecular identifiers, and a universal primer site was added by template switching. Each CDR3 protein gets one entry after TCRdb re-called the 5' RACE reads with MiXCR. The table has 700,000 or so distinct CDR3 sequences, approximately 21% seen once; the top ten hold 4% to 4.5%. The same data also went into a second study, on T cells expressing NK-cell markers. According to that study: Investigators obtained TCR beta repertoires from sorted CD3+CD56+NKG2C+, CD3+CD56+NKG2C- and CD3+CD56-NKG2C+ T cells.

This receptor was identified in a woman aged 18-30 years in good health. The chain couples TRBV20-1 to TRBJ2-4, with a weak D call TRBD1 (6 bases). What was sequenced was PBMCs. The CDR3: CSASQGAKNIQYF. The CDR3 DNA reads as TGCAGTGCTTCCCAGGGGGCCAAAAACATTCAGTACTTC.